One and the same sample provided the 20 T cell receptor beta chains below, sequenced in a study of cytomegalovirus exposure and HLA in healthy donors. The primer mix had 60 Vbeta and 13 Jbeta primers. Profiled with immunoSEQ multiplex PCR; TCRdb holds only in-frame clones, not every one. The data contain about 180,000 clones, about 80% of them singletons. Sequencing input: PBMCs. The receptors come from a woman aged 60-75 years in good health and CMV-seropositive.

The CDR3 is CASKSVFGDSYNSPLHF. Here the CDR3 DNA reads TGTGCCAGCAAATCTGTCTTCGGGGACTCCTATAATTCACCCCTCCACTTT. This rearrangement joins TRBV27 to TRBJ1-6; no clear D gene. The CDR3 sequence is 17 residues long. Trimming shortened V by 7 bases and J by 0 bases, and 16 bases separated the two germline ends. From germline, CDR1 is MNHEY and CDR2 SMNVEV (reference sequence).

The V call is TRBV2, the J call TRBJ1-2, with D possibly being TRBD1 (5 bases). Germline CDR1 is SNHLY and CDR2 is FYNNEI. The length of the CDR3 is 12 residues. With 7 bases removed from V and 8 bases from J, the gap between germline ends came to 14 bases. The CDR3 sequence is CASTVGGLGYTF. CDR3 in DNA: TGTGCCAGCACGGTTGGGGGGTTAGGCTACACCTTC.

V gene TRBV6-1 combines with J gene TRBJ1-2; 7 bases map to TRBD1. J was trimmed by 2 bases and V by 5 bases; bases with no gene match: 5. CDR1 and CDR2 from the germline V gene are MNHNS and SASEGT. The CDR3 is 14 amino acids. The CDR3 coding sequence is TGTGCCAGCAGTCCGGGACAGACAAACTATGGCTACACCTTC. Encoded protein: CASSPGQTNYGYTF.

This clone came up a few times. The chain is built from TRBV5-1 and TRBJ2-3; the D is unclear. This CDR3 comprises 16 residues. V gave up 3 bases and J gave up 2 bases, with 16 bases separating them. The germline gives CDR1 SGHRS, CDR2 YFSETQ. The CDR3 coding sequence is TGCGCCAGCAGCTCAACGACTTGGATTAACACAGATACGCAGTATTTT. It yields the protein CASSSTTWINTDTQYF.

This clone has just a few counts. The chain links TRBV6-6 to TRBJ1-2, with 7 bases that match TRBD1. Germline V CDR1 and CDR2: MNHNY, SVGAGI (reference sequence). The CDR3 extends over 15 amino acids. V lost 6 bases and J lost 8; bases outside the gene matches: 15. CDR3 bases: TGTGCCAGCAGGATACCAATGACAGGGCTACACGGCTACACCTTC. Translating it yields CASRIPMTGLHGYTF.

Worth noting for this clone: One end of the junction does not line up with germline, which may come from a read error. The chain recombines TRBV28 with TRBJ1-1; D not resolved. CDR3 length: 13 residues. Germline values: CDR1 MDHEN, CDR2 SYDVKM. CDR3 nucleotide sequence: TGTGCCAGCAGTTTTAGGAGGAACGCTGAAGCTTTCTTT. Encoded protein: CASSFRRNAEAFF. The entire variable domain, with the rest obtained from reference TRBV28 and TRBJ1-1, is as follows: DVKVTQSSRYLVKRTGEKVFLECVQDMDHENMFWYRQDPGLGLRLIYFSYDVKMKEKGDIPEGYSVSREKKERFSLILESASTNQTSMYLCASSFRRNAEAFFGQGTRLTVV.

The chain has TRBV29-1 and TRBJ2-5, with 10 nucleotides matching TRBD2. Germline V gene data show CDR1 as SQVTM and CDR2 as ANQGSEA. This CDR3 is 13 amino acids long. Trimming at V came to 5 bases and at J to 1 base, leaving 1 base not matched to a gene. CDR3 nucleotide sequence: TGCAGCGTTAGCGGGGGGGCCCAAGAGACCCAGTACTTC. Its translation: CSVSGGAQETQYF.

The rearrangement uses TRBV15 and TRBJ2-1, with D possibly being TRBD1 (6 bases). The germline V gene encodes CDR1 LNHNV and CDR2 YYDKDF (reference sequence). The CDR3 is 14 amino acids. Trimming cost V 5 bases and J 8 bases, with 16 bases left between them. CDR3 loop: CATSVRTRGHEQFF. In DNA, the CDR3 is TGTGCCACCAGCGTACGAACCAGGGGACATGAGCAGTTCTTC.

The gene calls are TRBV4-2 and TRBJ2-7, with TRBD2 matching 10 bases. V lost 1 base to trimming and J lost 3 bases; unmatched junction nucleotides: 9. CDR1 is LGHNA, CDR2 YNFKEQ, per germline. CDR3 length: 17 amino acids. The CDR3 is CASSQARLAGANYEQYF. The CDR3 DNA reads as TGTGCCAGCAGCCAAGCTCGGCTAGCGGGGGCGAACTACGAGCAGTACTTC.

The chain carries TRBV5-1 and TRBJ2-7; 10 nucleotides line up with TRBD2. This CDR3 is 18 amino acids long. CDR1 is SGHRS and CDR2 is YFSETQ in the germline V gene. The junction had 11 bases not matched to a gene; V was cut back by 0 bases and J by 2 bases. CDR3 in amino acids: CASSLAPSGSSPTYEQYF. CDR3 nucleotide sequence: TGCGCCAGCAGCTTGGCGCCTAGCGGGAGCTCACCAACCTACGAGCAGTACTTC.

The chain employs TRBV27 and TRBJ2-7; 11 nucleotides line up with TRBD2. From germline, CDR1 is MNHEY and CDR2 SMNVEV (reference sequence). Trimming took 4 bases from V and 0 from J; bases not matched to a gene: 11. This CDR3 region has 18 residues. CDR3 bases: TGTGCCAGCAGTTCCGCCCCACTAGCGGGAGAGCTCTCCTACGAGCAGTACTTC. Protein: CASSSAPLAGELSYEQYF.

This rearrangement joins TRBV6-1 to TRBJ2-5, with no clear D. The J call is doubtful: the DNA matches TRBJ2-7 better. In germline, CDR1 is MNHNS, CDR2 SASEGT. The CDR3 extends over 12 amino acids. The CDR3 nucleotides are TGTGCCAGCAGGTTCTCCACCTACGAGCAGTACTTC. Its translation is CASRFSTYEQYF.

V gene TRBV6-1 combines with J gene TRBJ1-5; a weak D match, TRBD1 (6 bases). Germline V lookup: CDR1 MNHNS, CDR2 SASEGT. V shed 6 bases and J shed 5 bases, with 11 bases lying between them. This CDR3 has 13 residues. Written as DNA, the CDR3 is TGTGCCAGCAGCCGACAGGTGGATCAGCCCCAGCATTTT. Translating it yields CASSRQVDQPQHF.

The V gene is TRBV7-2, the J gene TRBJ2-5, with D uncertain. V gave up 5 bases and J gave up 7 bases, with 11 bases separating them. This CDR3 region has 12 residues. Germline CDR1 SGHTA, CDR2 FQGNSA. CDR3 nucleotides: TGTGCCAGCAGCCAGTCAGTTTGGACCCAGTACTTC. Translating it yields CASSQSVWTQYF.

This chain links TRBV4-3 with TRBJ1-2, with D unclear. The germline V gene has CDR1 LGHNA and CDR2 YSLEER. The ends were cut back, 1 base at V and 5 bases at J, with 5 bases in the middle. The CDR3 loop spans 12 amino acids. This CDR3 reads CASSQAGYGYTF. The DNA for the CDR3 is TGCGCCAGCAGCCAAGCGGGGTATGGCTACACCTTC.

The chain's CDR3 is CASRSGYYDRGRRGYGYTF. In nucleotides, the CDR3 is TGTGCCAGCAGGAGCGGGTATTATGACAGGGGGCGCAGGGGCTATGGCTACACCTTC. V is TRBV6-4 and J is TRBJ1-2; 10 bases are shared with TRBD1. Germline V gives CDR1 MRHNA, CDR2 SNTAGT. This CDR3 has 19 amino acids. The V segment lost 6 bases and the J segment 4 bases; nucleotides outside the gene matches: 20.

This clone was found a few times. The chain combines TRBV11-3 with TRBJ2-2, with TRBD1 identical over 8 bases. The trim removed 5 bases at V and 1 base at J, leaving 3 bases unmatched. Germline CDR1 reads SGHNT; CDR2 reads YENEEA. The CDR3 loop spans 15 amino acids. CDR3 sequence reads: CASSPGGRNTGELFF. Here the CDR3 DNA reads TGTGCCAGCAGCCCAGGGGGCCGGAACACCGGGGAGCTGTTTTTT.

V is TRBV2 and J is TRBJ2-7; D is ambiguous. The germline V and J ends were trimmed by 4 bases and 5 bases, with 12 bases remaining between them. The germline V gene has CDR1 SNHLY and CDR2 FYNNEI. The CDR3 contains 13 residues. The CDR3, as DNA: TGTGCCAGCAGTGTTAGTTCACTCAACGAGCAGTACTTC. Translation: CASSVSSLNEQYF.

In its sample, this clone was seen once. This sequence joins TRBV28 and TRBJ2-7; perhaps TRBD1 as D (6 bases). Trimming took 1 base from V and 3 from J, leaving 13 bases between them. The CDR3 consists of 15 residues. Per germline, CDR1 MDHEN and CDR2 SYDVKM. For the CDR3, the DNA is TGTGCCAGCAGTTTATACGGGACAAGGAACTACGAGCAGTACTTC. Its protein is CASSLYGTRNYEQYF. Full variable domain (remainder filled in from reference TRBV28 and TRBJ2-7): DVKVTQSSRYLVKRTGEKVFLECVQDMDHENMFWYRQDPGLGLRLIYFSYDVKMKEKGDIPEGYSVSREKKERFSLILESASTNQTSMYLCASSLYGTRNYEQYFGPGTRLTVT.

This clone appeared a few times. The chain employs TRBV25-1 and TRBJ2-5; 9 nucleotides agree with TRBD2. CDR1 is MGHDK and CDR2 is SYGVNS in the germline V gene. This CDR3 region has 16 residues. Unmatched junction bases numbered 3, after V lost 0 bases and J lost 1 base. The CDR3 DNA follows: TGTGCCAGCAGTGAATACGGCGGGGGGGCCCAAGAGACCCAGTACTTC. It yields the protein CASSEYGGGAQETQYF.